A single sample is the source of the 10 T cell receptor beta chains below, sequenced in a study of response to subunit inactivated influenza vaccine. TCRdb processed the RT-PCR reads anew with MiXCR; each CDR3 protein has one entry. The sample gives about 570,000 distinct CDR3 sequences, around 11% of which show up once; 11% is in the top ten. These same records also appear under a second study, on T cells expressing NK-cell markers. According to that study: Template switching by 5'RACE with UMIs generated the TCR beta cDNA.

The sequencing used PBMCs from blood, collected on the day of vaccination. Receptors originate from a man over 45 who received an inactivated influenza vaccine.

V gene TRBV19 combines with J gene TRBJ2-1, with D possibly matching TRBD2 (6 bases). With 6 bases removed from V and 7 bases from J, the gap between germline ends came to 13 bases. The germline gives CDR1 LNHDA, CDR2 SQIVND (reference sequence). The CDR3 sequence is 13 residues long. For the CDR3, the DNA is TGTGCCAGTAGCGGGAGCGCGAGGAATGAGCAGTTCTTC. This translates into CASSGSARNEQFF.

This clonotype was observed many times. The chain links TRBV29-1 to TRBJ1-3; D is uncertain. Germline CDR1 SQVTM, CDR2 ANQGSEA. With 4 bases removed from V and 4 bases from J, the gap between germline ends came to 14 bases. The CDR3 loop spans 14 amino acids. This CDR3 is CSVVRLVEGNTIYF. CDR3 DNA: TGCAGCGTTGTTCGCTTGGTAGAAGGAAACACCATATATTTT. The entire variable domain, with the rest obtained from reference TRBV29-1 and TRBJ1-3, is as follows: SAVISQKPSRDICQRGTSLTIQCQVDSQVTMMFWYRQQPGQSLTLIATANQGSEATYESGFVIDKFPISRPNLTFSTLTVSNMSPEDSSIYLCSVVRLVEGNTIYFGEGSWLTVV.

This clonotype was found many times. This chain's CDR3 is CASSADNEQFF. In DNA, the CDR3 is TGTGCCAGCAGCGCGGACAATGAGCAGTTCTTC. This rearrangement joins TRBV9 to TRBJ2-1; no definite D call. The CDR3 covers 11 residues. Germline CDR1 SGDLS, CDR2 YYNGEE. With 3 bases removed from V and 5 bases from J, the gap between germline ends came to 3 bases.

In this sample, this clonotype turned up a few times. The rearrangement links TRBV11-2 to TRBJ1-6; D is perhaps TRBD1 (5 bases). There are 15 residues in the CDR3. V was pared by 3 bases and J by 13 bases, with 19 bases between. Looked up from germline, CDR1 is SGHAT and CDR2 is FQNNGV. Written as DNA, the CDR3 is TGTGCCAGCAGCTTGGCCGGGACTGATAAATCGCCCCTCCACTTT. Protein: CASSLAGTDKSPLHF.

The table lists this clonotype with a few counts. J is TRBJ1-6 and V is TRBV20-1; perhaps TRBD1 as D (6 bases). CDR3 length equals 13 residues. The germline gives CDR1 DFQATT, CDR2 SNEGSKA (reference sequence). V gave up 4 bases and J gave up 8 bases, with 12 bases separating them. The CDR3: CSANRDTYSPLHF. In nucleotides, the CDR3 is TGCAGTGCTAACCGGGACACCTATTCACCCCTCCACTTT.

The chain links TRBV7-2 to TRBJ1-6; 9 bases map to TRBD1. This CDR3 comprises 16 residues. Germline V gives CDR1 SGHTA, CDR2 FQGNSA. The V and J ends lost 0 bases and 9 bases, in that order; junction bases with no gene match: 6. The CDR3 DNA reads TGTGCCAGCAGCTTAGCCCCGGGACAGGGAAGTTCACCCCTCCACTTT. Translating it yields CASSLAPGQGSSPLHF.

The gene calls are TRBV14 and TRBJ2-2; the match to TRBD2 covers 10 bases. CDR3 length: 17 amino acids. In germline, CDR1 is SGHDN, CDR2 FVKESK. The J segment lost 3 bases and the V segment lost 1 base, leaving 5 bases of the junction unmatched. The CDR3 sequence: CASSQGLLAGHTGELFF. The DNA for the CDR3 is TGTGCCAGCAGCCAAGGTCTACTAGCGGGGCACACCGGGGAGCTGTTTTTT.

This chain uses TRBV20-1 with TRBJ2-7; tentatively, D is TRBD1 (6 bases). This CDR3 is built from 14 residues. From germline, CDR1 is DFQATT and CDR2 SNEGSKA (reference sequence). Trimming removed 7 bases at V and 7 bases at J, with 23 bases between. The CDR3 DNA is TGCAGTGTTGCTATTGGGACAACAAACACGGAGCAGTACTTC. Its protein is CSVAIGTTNTEQYF.

The chain uses TRBV29-1 and TRBJ2-5; maybe TRBD1 (6 bases). Germline V lookup: CDR1 SQVTM, CDR2 ANQGSEA. The length of the CDR3 is 14 residues. Trimming shortened V by 6 bases and J by 4 bases, and 18 bases separated the two germline ends. The CDR3 region is CSVLGRGLRETQYF. CDR3 sequence (DNA): TGCAGCGTGCTTGGCAGGGGTTTAAGAGAGACCCAGTACTTC.

The CDR3 region has the DNA TGCAGTGCTAGCAAGGACCCCTTTGGCAATCAGCCCCAGCATTTT. Encoded protein: CSASKDPFGNQPQHF. V usage is TRBV20-1 and J usage is TRBJ1-5; no clear D. V dropped 3 bases and J dropped 2 bases, with 14 bases sitting between them. The CDR3 is made up of 15 amino acids. Germline V gene data show CDR1 as DFQATT and CDR2 as SNEGSKA (reference sequence).